This is a list of T cell receptor beta chains from one sample in a study of T-cell reconstitution after alpha-beta-depleted transplantation in children. MiXCR, run by TCRdb on the PCR reads, gives a single entry per CDR3 protein. The data show about a million distinct CDR3 sequences, about 29% seen once. Material: PBMCs, mostly from graft donor cells, obtained 360 days after TCRalphabeta/CD19-depleted stem cell transplant. The receptor set was obtained from a boy under two years old who had a stem cell transplant for SCID, so the T cells may come from the graft donor. Each CDR3 is given with its conserved first and last residue. The order of the fields is clone size, V gene, J gene, D gene, CDR3 protein, CDR3 DNA. D genes are given only for firm matches. Clone size, where shown, is once, few, many, or a class for clones that have expanded.

size: NA; V: TRBV20-1; J: TRBJ2-7; D: TRBD1; CDR3: CSAVKDRASYEQYF; DNA: TGCAGTGCTGTTAAAGACAGGGCTTCCTACGAGCAGTACTTC
size: few; V: TRBV6-5; J: TRBJ1-1; D: NA; CDR3: CASSYSDRTEAFF; DNA: TGTGCCAGCAGTTACTCCGACCGCACTGAAGCTTTCTTT
size: few; V: TRBV15; J: TRBJ2-4; D: NA; CDR3: CATSRDRNRDIQYF; DNA: TGTGCCACCAGCAGAGACAGGAACAGGGACATTCAGTACTTC
size: few; V: TRBV10-3; J: TRBJ2-3; D: TRBD1; CDR3: CAISADRELTDTQYF; DNA: TGTGCCATCAGTGCCGACAGGGAACTCACAGATACGCAGTATTTT
size: few; V: TRBV10-3; J: TRBJ2-5; D: TRBD1; CDR3: CAISEGTDQETQYF; DNA: TGTGCCATCAGTGAGGGGACAGACCAAGAGACCCAGTACTTC
size: NA; V: TRBV11-3; J: TRBJ2-7; D: NA; CDR3: CASSFDGSYEQYF; DNA: TGTGCCAGCAGCTTTGACGGTTCCTACGAGCAGTACTTC
size: NA; V: TRBV20-1; J: TRBJ2-7; D: NA; CDR3: CSVNSPGHGYEQYF; DNA: TGCAGTGTAAATTCGCCCGGACATGGCTACGAGCAGTACTTC
size: NA; V: TRBV20-1; J: TRBJ2-1; D: NA; CDR3: CSALGSPGQTRSSYNEQFF; DNA: TGCAGTGCCCTGGGTTCCCCTGGACAAACTCGGAGCTCCTACAATGAGCAGTTCTTC
size: NA; V: TRBV12-3/TRBV12-4; J: TRBJ1-5; D: NA; CDR3: CASSRHSSTNQPQHF; DNA: TGTGCCAGCAGTAGGCACAGCAGTACCAATCAGCCCCAGCATTTT
size: NA; V: TRBV4-2; J: TRBJ2-1; D: TRBD2; CDR3: CASSQAGTRGDEQFF; DNA: TGTGCCAGCAGCCAAGCAGGGACTAGAGGGGATGAGCAGTTCTTC
size: NA; V: TRBV4-1; J: TRBJ2-5; D: TRBD2; CDR3: CASSQEGAGVGETQYF; DNA: TGCGCCAGCAGCCAAGAAGGAGCGGGGGTGGGAGAGACCCAGTACTTC
size: few; V: TRBV28; J: TRBJ1-2; D: TRBD1; CDR3: CASIVGDREDGYTF; DNA: TGTGCCAGCATTGTCGGGGACAGGGAGGATGGCTACACCTTC
size: NA; V: TRBV14; J: TRBJ2-3; D: NA; CDR3: CASSYTSTDTQYF; DNA: TGTGCCAGCAGCTACACTAGCACAGATACGCAGTATTTT
size: NA; V: TRBV20-1; J: TRBJ1-1; D: TRBD1; CDR3: CSARDLQGMNTEAFF; DNA: TGCAGTGCTAGAGACCTACAGGGGATGAACACTGAAGCTTTCTTT
size: NA; V: TRBV12-3/TRBV12-4; J: TRBJ1-1; D: NA; CDR3: CASSEFVEAFF; DNA: TGTGCCAGCAGCGAGTTTGTGGAAGCTTTCTTT
size: NA; V: TRBV20-1; J: TRBJ2-7; D: TRBD1; CDR3: CSASGDRAYEQYF; DNA: TGCAGTGCATCCGGGGACAGGGCCTACGAGCAGTACTTC
size: once; V: TRBV7-2; J: TRBJ2-7; D: TRBD2; CDR3: CASSSRTSGEIYEQYF; DNA: TGTGCCAGCAGCTCACGGACTAGCGGGGAGATCTACGAGCAGTACTTC
size: NA; V: TRBV12-3/TRBV12-4; J: TRBJ2-2; D: TRBD2; CDR3: CASSGGDDTGELFF; DNA: TGTGCCAGCAGTGGGGGGGACGACACCGGGGAGCTGTTTTTT
size: NA; V: TRBV11-2; J: TRBJ2-7; D: NA; CDR3: CASSPQGLHEQYF; DNA: TGTGCCAGCAGCCCACAGGGTTTGCACGAGCAGTACTTC
size: NA; V: TRBV5-1; J: TRBJ1-1; D: TRBD1; CDR3: CASSFTGAQNTEAFF; DNA: TGCGCCAGCAGTTTTACAGGGGCTCAGAACACTGAAGCTTTCTTT
size: once; V: TRBV7-9; J: TRBJ2-1; D: NA; CDR3: CASQKAFLF; DNA: TGTGCCAGCCAGAAGGCGTTCCTCTTC
size: NA; V: TRBV3-1; J: TRBJ2-3; D: NA; CDR3: CASSQDLPGPPTDTQYF; DNA: TGTGCCAGCAGCCAAGACCTACCGGGACCACCCACAGATACGCAGTATTTT
size: NA; V: TRBV20-1; J: TRBJ2-5; D: NA; CDR3: CSAMGLGGETQYF; DNA: TGCAGTGCTATGGGGCTAGGGGGGGAGACCCAGTACTTC
size: few; V: TRBV5-1; J: TRBJ2-7; D: TRBD2; CDR3: CASRTSGDSSYEQYF; DNA: TGCGCCAGCCGGACTAGCGGGGACAGCTCCTACGAGCAGTACTTC
size: NA; V: TRBV20-1; J: TRBJ1-1; D: NA; CDR3: CSAREGTVGNTEAFF; DNA: TGCAGTGCTAGAGAAGGAACCGTAGGGAACACTGAAGCTTTCTTT
size: few; V: TRBV10-3; J: TRBJ2-4; D: NA; CDR3: CAISPERTDLAKNIQYF; DNA: TGTGCCATCAGTCCGGAAAGGACCGATCTAGCCAAAAACATTCAGTACTTC
size: NA; V: TRBV5-1; J: TRBJ2-7; D: TRBD2; CDR3: CASSGAGGPGEQYF; DNA: TGCGCCAGCAGTGGAGCGGGGGGGCCGGGCGAGCAGTACTTC
size: NA; V: TRBV7-9; J: TRBJ2-3; D: NA; CDR3: CASSFDRSSTDTQYF; DNA: TGTGCCAGCAGCTTTGACAGATCTAGCACAGATACGCAGTATTTT
size: NA; V: TRBV29-1; J: TRBJ2-7; D: NA; CDR3: CSVESAQGPHEQYF; DNA: TGCAGCGTTGAATCAGCACAGGGACCCCACGAGCAGTACTTC
size: NA; V: TRBV5-1; J: TRBJ1-4; D: NA; CDR3: CASSRGWDVGEKLFF; DNA: TGCGCCAGCAGCCGGGGGTGGGACGTAGGAGAAAAACTGTTTTTT
size: NA; V: TRBV4-1; J: TRBJ2-7; D: TRBD2; CDR3: CASSQATGGRDEQYF; DNA: TGCGCCAGCAGCCAAGCAACGGGGGGTCGGGACGAGCAGTACTTC
size: few; V: TRBV29-1; J: TRBJ2-5; D: NA; CDR3: CSVEPEQETQYF; DNA: TGCAGCGTTGAGCCAGAACAAGAGACCCAGTACTTC